Shown below are 28 T cell receptor beta chains from a single sample sequenced in a study of T cell repertoires in cytomegalovirus infection. TCRdb independently ran MiXCR on the reads; one entry per CDR3 protein. The top ten clones hold about 12% of a sample with about 770,000 distinct CDR3 sequences, almost 30% of them seen once. Their antigens remain unidentified. The source material was cultured CD8+ T cells from PBMCs, sampled from culture after CMV antigen stimulation. The receptor source for this set is a human donor in good health (CMV status not recorded). Some clones in this sample may be carry-over from other donors' samples.

This chain joins TRBV25-1 and TRBJ1-4; D gene uncertain. Trimming cost V 2 bases and J 8 bases, with 12 bases left between them. The CDR3 is 14 residues long. Germline lookup yields CDR1 MGHDK and CDR2 SYGVNS. The CDR3 region has the DNA TGTGCCAGCAGTGAAGCGAGAGAGTTAGAAAAACTGTTTTTT. Translated, it gives CASSEARELEKLFF.

This rearrangement joins TRBV4-1 to TRBJ2-7, with a weak D call TRBD1 (5 bases). The CDR3 totals 14 residues. Germline V gene sequence: CDR1 MGHRA, CDR2 YSYEKL. The V end lost 4 bases, the J end lost 3 bases, and 13 bases lay between the germline ends. CDR3 nucleotides: TGCGCCAGCAGCCCGACAGCTTCGCACTACGAGCAGTACGTC. Its translation: CASSPTASHYEQYV.

This chain links TRBV24-1 with TRBJ1-2; D might be TRBD1 (5 bases). Germline assignment: CDR1 KGHDR and CDR2 SFDVKD. The germline V and J ends were trimmed by 4 bases and 4 bases, with 12 bases remaining between them. The CDR3 sequence is 14 residues long. The CDR3 DNA sequence: TGTGCCACCAGTGAGGGCTGGGGGAGCTATGGCTACACCTTC. Amino acid sequence: CATSEGWGSYGYTF.

This clonotype occurred a few times. The V and J genes are TRBV2 and TRBJ1-6; 8 bases are shared with TRBD1. Unmatched junction bases numbered 4, after V lost 3 bases and J lost 3 bases. The CDR3 loop spans 16 amino acids. The V gene's germline CDR1 is SNHLY and CDR2 FYNNEI. The DNA for the CDR3 is TGTGCCAGCAGTGAGACAGGGGCCCTCTATAATTCACCCCTCCACTTT. It translates to CASSETGALYNSPLHF.

The V call is TRBV4-3, the J call TRBJ2-1; no clear D gene. Germline loops: CDR1 LGHNA, CDR2 YSLEER. V lost 0 bases and J lost 5, with 5 bases in between. This CDR3 comprises 13 residues. The CDR3 nucleotides read TGCGCCAGCAGCCAAGAACTCGACAATGAGCAGTTCTTC. It translates to CASSQELDNEQFF.

The rearrangement links TRBV6-1 to TRBJ1-4; D perhaps matches TRBD1 (5 bases). The V and J ends lost 4 bases and 4 bases respectively, with 13 bases between them. Per the germline V gene, CDR1 is MNHNS and CDR2 is SASEGT. This CDR3 contains 15 residues. CDR3 amino acids: CASSGPGTYNEKLFF. CDR3 DNA sequence: TGTGCCAGCAGTGGACCCGGGACCTATAATGAAAAACTGTTTTTT.

The genes are TRBV5-6 and TRBJ2-2; maybe TRBD2 (5 bases). Germline V gene sequence: CDR1 SGHDT, CDR2 YYEEEE. Trimming stripped 4 bases from V and 4 bases from J, with 14 bases between. The CDR3 has 15 amino acids. The CDR3 region is CASSPPHGVTGELFF. The CDR3 coding sequence is TGTGCCAGCAGCCCCCCACACGGGGTCACCGGGGAGCTGTTTTTT.

The chain joins TRBV2 to TRBJ2-1; unclear D gene. The CDR3 sequence is 12 residues long. Per germline, CDR1 SNHLY and CDR2 FYNNEI. V shed 1 base and J shed 10 bases, with 8 bases lying between them. The CDR3 reads CASSEEGTEQFF. The CDR3 coding sequence is TGTGCCAGCAGTGAAGAAGGTACGGAGCAGTTCTTC.

This clonotype occurred once. The chain combines TRBV13 with TRBJ2-1; TRBD2 aligns across 8 bases. This CDR3 comprises 15 residues. CDR1 is PRHDT, CDR2 FYEKMQ, per germline (reference sequence). After removal of 8 bases from V and 4 bases from J, the junction contained 10 bases not matched to a gene. The CDR3: CASAAGAGGYNEQFF. The CDR3 DNA is TGTGCCAGCGCTGCGGGTGCGGGGGGTTACAATGAGCAGTTCTTC.

This chain uses TRBV20-1 with TRBJ1-5, with unresolved D. Per the germline V gene, CDR1 is DFQATT and CDR2 is SNEGSKA (reference sequence). The CDR3 is 14 amino acids. Trimming took off 1 base at V and 0 bases at J, with 7 bases between the two ends. The CDR3 sequence: CSARVADSNQPQHF. The CDR3, as DNA: TGCAGTGCTAGAGTGGCAGATAGCAATCAGCCCCAGCATTTT.

This clonotype was seen more than once but under ten times. The CDR3 sequence: CASSGPTSGGPNTGELFF. The CDR3 DNA is TGTGCCAGCAGCGGGCCGACTAGCGGGGGACCTAACACCGGGGAGCTGTTTTTT. The rearrangement joins TRBV9 to TRBJ2-2; 12 positions agree with TRBD2. Germline V lookup: CDR1 SGDLS, CDR2 YYNGEE. Losses at the gene ends were 3 bases for V and 2 bases for J; bases not matched to a gene: 8. The CDR3 extends over 18 amino acids.

V is TRBV27 and J is TRBJ2-3, with D maybe TRBD2 (6 bases). The V and J ends lost 1 base and 2 bases respectively, with 10 bases between them. Germline-derived CDR1 and CDR2 are MNHEY and SMNVEV (reference sequence). The CDR3 loop spans 15 amino acids. CDR3 nucleotides: TGTGCCAGCAGTTTATACTGGGGGGACACAGATACGCAGTATTTT. As protein: CASSLYWGDTDTQYF.

This clonotype has only a few counts. The CDR3 spells CASRALLGRDTEAFF. CDR3 coding DNA: TGTGCCAGCAGAGCATTGTTGGGTCGGGACACTGAAGCTTTCTTT. The chain couples TRBV6-2 or TRBV6-3 to TRBJ1-1; D gene uncertain. The length of the CDR3 is 15 residues. Germline values: CDR1 MNHEY, CDR2 SVGEGT. V was cut by 6 bases and J by 3 bases, with 17 bases left in between.

This clonotype appeared many times. The chain is built from TRBV7-6 and TRBJ1-2; no definite D call. The germline V gene has CDR1 SGHVS and CDR2 FNYEAQ. The germline V and J ends were trimmed by 2 bases and 3 bases, with 13 bases remaining between them. This CDR3 is built from 15 residues. CDR3 sequence (DNA): TGTGCCAGCAGCTTAAGTGACGGCGGGGACTATGGCTACACCTTC. Amino acids: CASSLSDGGDYGYTF.

This clonotype was detected only once. The chain links TRBV29-1 to TRBJ2-1, with TRBD2 as a possible D gene (6 bases). CDR1 and CDR2 (germline): SQVTM, ANQGSEA. Trimming removed 1 base at V and 3 bases at J, with 10 bases between. CDR3 size: 14 residues. This CDR3 reads CSVEAGEDYNEQFF. The DNA for the CDR3 is TGCAGCGTTGAAGCGGGGGAGGACTACAATGAGCAGTTCTTC.

This clonotype occurred once. This CDR3 reads CASSVNTGKNIQYF. As DNA, the CDR3 is TGTGCCAGCAGCGTTAACACAGGAAAAAACATTCAGTACTTC. The chain couples TRBV9 to TRBJ2-4, with TRBD1 as a possible D gene (5 bases). Germline V CDR1 and CDR2: SGDLS, YYNGEE. V lost 2 bases and J 4 bases, leaving 10 bases between the germline ends. The CDR3 consists of 14 residues. Based on the CDR3 plus reference TRBV9 and TRBJ2-4, the full variable domain is DSGVTQTPKHLITATGQRVTLRCSPRSGDLSVYWYQQSLDQGLQFLIQYYNGEERAKGNILERFSAQQFPDLHSELNLSSLELGDSALYFCASSVNTGKNIQYFGAGTRLSVL.

This clonotype was observed a few times. The J gene is TRBJ2-3, the V gene TRBV7-6, with 10 bases fitting TRBD2. J was trimmed by 2 bases and V by 1 base; bases with no gene match: 3. Germline CDR1 SGHVS, CDR2 FNYEAQ. The CDR3 is 16 residues long. CDR3 sequence reads: CASSLERGGNTDTQYF. The CDR3 coding sequence is TGTGCCAGCAGCTTAGAGCGGGGGGGAAACACAGATACGCAGTATTTT.

This clonotype was observed a handful of times. This chain connects TRBV7-3 to TRBJ1-1; D may be TRBD1 (5 bases). This CDR3 is built from 18 residues. Germline V gene sequence: CDR1 SGHTA, CDR2 FQGTGA. Trimming stripped 2 bases from V and 0 bases from J, with 19 bases between. CDR3 protein: CASSLLGREEGMNTEAFF. The CDR3, as DNA: TGTGCCAGCAGCTTACTCGGCAGGGAAGAAGGGATGAACACTGAAGCTTTCTTT.

Many counts were recorded for this clonotype. This rearrangement joins TRBV7-6 to TRBJ2-1; tentative D call: TRBD1 (5 bases). Germline CDR1 reads SGHVS; CDR2 reads FNYEAQ. The CDR3 contains 18 residues. The germline V and J ends were trimmed by 2 bases and 3 bases, with 20 bases remaining between them. CDR3 loop: CASSLQNPQTGLYNEQFF. CDR3 nucleotides: TGTGCCAGCAGCTTACAGAATCCCCAAACAGGCCTCTACAATGAGCAGTTCTTC.

There are a few counts of this clonotype. The V and J genes are TRBV4-3 and TRBJ2-5; D may be TRBD1 or TRBD2 (6 bases each). This CDR3 is 14 amino acids long. Deletions cut 3 bases from V and 2 bases from J, with 10 bases between. Per germline, CDR1 LGHNA and CDR2 YSLEER. The CDR3 nucleotides read TGCGCCAGCAGCCAGAAGGGGGGACAAGAGACCCAGTACTTC. This translates into CASSQKGGQETQYF.

The chain couples TRBV24-1 to TRBJ2-1, with D possibly being TRBD2 (6 bases). CDR3 length: 17 amino acids. Germline loops: CDR1 KGHDR, CDR2 SFDVKD. Trimming left V 6 bases short and J 3 bases short, with 20 bases between. CDR3 residues: CATSRSPSGENYNEQFF. For the CDR3, the DNA is TGTGCCACCAGTAGATCCCCCTCGGGGGAGAACTACAATGAGCAGTTCTTC.

This clonotype has a handful of counts. This rearrangement joins TRBV7-2 to TRBJ1-4; D uncertain. The CDR3 runs to 12 residues. Trimming took off 4 bases at V and 8 bases at J, with 8 bases between the two ends. Germline V gene data show CDR1 as SGHTA and CDR2 as FQGNSA. The CDR3 region is CASSSAPEKLFF. CDR3 DNA: TGTGCCAGCAGCTCCGCCCCGGAAAAACTGTTTTTT.

The sample holds many counts of this clonotype. The chain is built from TRBV7-9 and TRBJ2-2; tentative D call: TRBD1 (5 bases). Germline assignment: CDR1 SEHNR and CDR2 FQNEAQ (reference sequence). Trimming stripped 1 base from V and 7 bases from J, with 7 bases between. The CDR3 runs to 13 residues. The CDR3 DNA follows: TGTGCCAGCAGCTTAGGACAGATCGGGGAGCTGTTTTTT. It yields the protein CASSLGQIGELFF.

The chain is built from TRBV20-1 and TRBJ1-2, with D maybe TRBD1 (5 bases). CDR1 is DFQATT and CDR2 is SNEGSKA in the germline V gene (reference sequence). The CDR3 runs 14 residues. With 0 bases removed from V and 5 bases from J, the gap between germline ends came to 13 bases. CDR3 residues: CSARDRGLLYGYTF. The DNA for the CDR3 is TGCAGTGCTAGAGATCGGGGACTCTTATATGGCTACACCTTC.

Ten or more counts support this clonotype. The chain has TRBV7-8 and TRBJ1-1, with TRBD1 matching over 7 bases. V was pared by 5 bases and J by 1 base, with 1 base of the junction left unmatched. The CDR3 extends over 13 amino acids. CDR1 is SGHVS, CDR2 FQNEAQ, per germline. The CDR3 loop is CASSHRGNTEAFF. CDR3 nucleotides: TGTGCCAGCAGCCACAGGGGGAACACTGAAGCTTTCTTT.

The chain links TRBV6-5 to TRBJ2-1; no reliable D call. The CDR3 consists of 14 residues. V lost 0 bases and J 9 bases, leaving 12 bases between the germline ends. Germline CDR1 and CDR2: MNHEY and SVGAGI. The CDR3 loop reads CASSYSYGQSEQFF. The CDR3 DNA reads as TGTGCCAGCAGTTACTCGTACGGGCAGAGTGAGCAGTTCTTC.

This clonotype occurred a few times. This chain connects TRBV27 to TRBJ2-3; D is ambiguous. CDR1 is MNHEY and CDR2 is SMNVEV in the germline V gene (reference sequence). The CDR3 totals 14 residues. Trimming left V 2 bases short and J 7 bases short, with 13 bases between. In DNA, the CDR3 is TGTGCCAGCAGTTTAGTCGCGAGTCGGAATACGCAGTATTTT. Its translation is CASSLVASRNTQYF.

The V and J genes are TRBV12-3 or TRBV12-4 and TRBJ1-1; tentative D call: TRBD1 (5 bases). V lost 8 bases and J lost 8, with 15 bases in between. The CDR3 sequence is 12 residues long. The CDR3 reads CASEVDTEEAFF. The CDR3 nucleotides are TGTGCCAGCGAGGTGGACACTGAAGAAGCTTTCTTT.